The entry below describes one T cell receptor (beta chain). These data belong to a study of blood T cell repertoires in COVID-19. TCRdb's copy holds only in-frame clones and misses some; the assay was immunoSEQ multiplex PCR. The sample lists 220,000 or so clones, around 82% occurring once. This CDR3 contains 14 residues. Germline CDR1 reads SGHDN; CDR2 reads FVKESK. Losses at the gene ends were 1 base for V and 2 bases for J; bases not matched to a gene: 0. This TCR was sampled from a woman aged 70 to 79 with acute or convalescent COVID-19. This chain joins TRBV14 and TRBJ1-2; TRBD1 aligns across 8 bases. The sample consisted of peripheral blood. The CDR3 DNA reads TGTGCCAGCAGCCAAGGGACAGGGAACTATGGCTACACCTTC. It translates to CASSQGTGNYGYTF.